Shown below are 16 T cell receptor beta chains from a single sample sequenced in a study of blood T cell repertoires in COVID-19. Profiling relied on immunoSEQ multiplex PCR, and the TCRdb table lists in-frame clones only, not all of them. The sample carries approximately 470,000 clones, around 85% recorded once. The sample was peripheral blood. The receptor set was obtained from a human donor in a cohort sampled during active COVID-19.

The chain links TRBV21-1 to TRBJ1-4; TRBD1 was called by the table and not checked on the DNA. TRBV21-1 is a documented pseudogene. The CDR3 runs 18 residues. CDR3 sequence (DNA): TGTGCCAGCGGTCCATCACCGGGACAGGGGGCGCCGGCTGAAAAACTGTTTTTT. It translates to CASGPSPGQGAPAEKLFF.

This rearrangement joins TRBV18 to TRBJ2-5; D is possibly TRBD1 (6 bases). CDR1 is KGHSH and CDR2 is LQKENI in the germline V gene. The CDR3 runs 15 residues. The V and J ends lost 5 bases and 1 base respectively, with 14 bases between them. The CDR3 reads CASSDSRGSQETQYF. In nucleotides, the CDR3 is TGTGCCAGCTCAGACTCCAGGGGTTCCCAAGAGACCCAGTACTTC.

V is TRBV27 and J is TRBJ2-7, with D possibly TRBD2 on 5 matching bases. CDR1 and CDR2 from the germline V gene are MNHEY and SMNVEV (reference sequence). Trimming shortened V by 8 bases and J by 5 bases, and 22 bases separated the two germline ends. The CDR3 is 15 amino acids. The CDR3 loop reads CASAMGAFRGHEQYF. As DNA, the CDR3 is TGTGCCAGCGCCATGGGAGCGTTTAGAGGTCACGAGCAGTACTTC.

The V call is TRBV27, the J call TRBJ2-6; TRBD1 is a possible D gene (6 bases). The CDR3 has 15 residues. Trimming took 4 bases from V and 3 from J, leaving 10 bases between them. Germline V gene sequence: CDR1 MNHEY, CDR2 SMNVEV (reference sequence). DNA for the CDR3: TGTGCCAGCAGTTCACAGGGATATGGGGCCAACGTCCTGACTTTC. Amino acids: CASSSQGYGANVLTF.

The chain has TRBV19 and TRBJ2-7; a weak D match, TRBD1 (5 bases). The CDR3 spans 14 residues. V lost 6 bases to trimming and J lost 8 bases, with 20 bases between them. CDR1 and CDR2 (germline): LNHDA, SQIVND (reference sequence). DNA of the CDR3: TGTGCCAGTAGCTCTTCTCCGTCGCAGGGAAAGCAGTACTTC. This codes for CASSSSPSQGKQYF.

The V gene is TRBV5-4, the J gene TRBJ1-2; perhaps TRBD1 as D (5 bases). The germline V and J ends were trimmed by 6 bases and 5 bases, with 11 bases remaining between them. The CDR3 is 12 residues long. Germline CDR1 and CDR2: SGHNT and YYREEE (reference sequence). The CDR3 here is CASTQGGYGYTF. In DNA, the CDR3 is TGTGCCAGCACCCAGGGCGGTTATGGCTACACCTTC.

The V gene is TRBV21-1, the J gene TRBJ1-1; TRBD1, the table's D call, lacks a check against the DNA. TRBV21-1 corresponds to a pseudogene. This CDR3 spans 12 amino acids. The CDR3 nucleotides read TGTGCCAGCAGCAACCAGGGGACTGAAGCTTTCTTT. This sequence encodes CASSNQGTEAFF.

This chain links TRBV3-1 (or the pseudogene TRBV3-2) with TRBJ1-2; 8 bases fit TRBD1. CDR1 is LGHDT and CDR2 is YNNKEL in the germline V gene (reference sequence). This CDR3 spans 14 amino acids. Trimming cost V 5 bases and J 1 base; bases outside gene matches: 3. CDR3 coding DNA: TGTGCCAGCAGCGGGACAGGTGGTAACTATGGCTACACCTTC. Its protein is CASSGTGGNYGYTF.

The V gene is TRBV10-1, the J gene TRBJ2-2; TRBD2 aligns across 12 bases. CDR1 WNHNN and CDR2 SYGVQD come from the germline V gene (reference sequence). The length of the CDR3 is 15 residues. The ends lost 6 bases at V and 6 bases at J; junction bases unmatched: 5. The CDR3 here is CASRALAGGPGELFF. The CDR3 region has the DNA TGCGCCAGCAGAGCCCTAGCGGGAGGGCCCGGGGAGCTGTTTTTT.

DNA for the CDR3: TGTGCCATCAGTGCCTCTCGGACAGGGATTAACACTGAAGCTTTCTTT. It specifies CAISASRTGINTEAFF. The J gene is TRBJ1-1, the V gene TRBV10-3; 8 bases match TRBD1. CDR1 and CDR2 (germline): ENHRY, SYGVKD. The V and J ends lost 4 bases and 2 bases, in that order; junction bases with no gene match: 9. The CDR3 covers 16 residues.

The chain carries TRBV6-6 and TRBJ2-5; 8 bases are a match to TRBD2. Germline trimming cut 6 bases from V and 5 bases from J; bases unmatched to any gene: 5. This CDR3 spans 13 amino acids. Germline CDR1 and CDR2: MNHNY and SVGAGI (reference sequence). The CDR3, as DNA: TGTGCCAGCAGACCGGGAGGGACGGAGACCCAGTACTTC. Translated: CASRPGGTETQYF.

For this clone: This sample includes further DNA sequences coding for the same CDR3. This chain connects TRBV12-3 or TRBV12-4 to TRBJ2-5; the match to TRBD2 covers 8 bases. With V trimmed by 9 bases and J by 5 bases, 5 bases remained unmatched. CDR3 size: 12 residues. The CDR3 loop is CASRGGRETQYF. In DNA, the CDR3 is TGTGCCAGTCGGGGGGGCCGGGAGACCCAGTACTTC.

V gene TRBV29-1 combines with J gene TRBJ2-1; 9 bases agree with TRBD1. This CDR3 comprises 14 residues. Germline CDR1 reads SQVTM; CDR2 reads ANQGSEA. V was clipped by 6 bases and J by 10 bases; unmatched bases: 13. CDR3 region: CSVYTGQGRGEQFF. In DNA form, the CDR3 reads TGCAGCGTCTACACGGGACAGGGAAGGGGAGAGCAGTTCTTC.

The rearrangement uses TRBV7-9 and TRBJ1-1, with 7 bases aligning to TRBD1. Germline CDR1 SEHNR, CDR2 FQNEAQ (reference sequence). This CDR3 has 14 residues. Trimming at V came to 3 bases and at J to 10 bases, leaving 11 bases not matched to a gene. CDR3 loop: CASSFSTGPNRAFF. CDR3 sequence (DNA): TGTGCCAGCAGCTTTTCGACAGGGCCAAACAGAGCTTTCTTT.

The genes are TRBV3-1 (or the pseudogene TRBV3-2) and TRBJ2-7; perhaps TRBD2 as D (7 bases). The CDR3 contains 15 residues. V lost 3 bases to trimming and J lost 6 bases, with 18 bases between them. From germline, CDR1 is LGHDT and CDR2 YNNKEL (reference sequence). The CDR3 region has the DNA TGTGCCAGCAGCCAGAGGGGGGGTCGGGAAGTCGAGCAGTACTTC. Translation gives CASSQRGGREVEQYF.

V is TRBV11-2 and J is TRBJ2-5, with 10 bases aligning to TRBD2. CDR3 size: 14 residues. Germline CDR1 reads SGHAT; CDR2 reads FQNNGV. V trimming: 0 bases; J trimming: 11 bases; junction bases outside the gene matches: 6. The CDR3 sequence is CASSLDRASGSQYF. The DNA for the CDR3 is TGTGCCAGCAGCTTAGATCGGGCTAGCGGGAGTCAGTACTTC. The full variable domain, completed using reference TRBV11-2 and TRBJ2-5, is EAGVAQSPRYKIIEKRQSVAFWCNPISGHATLYWYQQILGQGPKLLIQFQNNGVVDDSQLPKDRFSAERLKGVDSTLKIQPAKLEDSAVYLCASSLDRASGSQYFGPGTRLLVL.